This TCR beta chain was sequenced for a study of human T cells and chemical hapten exposure. Turning to the study itself: Chiefly women, the patients showed alopecia areata, totalis or universalis. Study-level points and caveats: Compared with pre-sensitization or healthy control sets, expanded TCRs clustered more.

A word on this clonotype: Its specificity is not known.

TCRdb fed the RACE reads into MiXCR, producing one record per CDR3 protein. The top ten clones hold about 2.5% of a sample with some 360,000 distinct CDR3 sequences, roughly 4.6% of them seen once. CDR1 and CDR2 from the germline V gene are LGHNT and FRNRAP. The CDR3 is 13 residues long. V lost 5 bases and J lost 3, with 8 bases in between. Time point here: pre-sensitization, week 0. This sample's treatment: therapeutic diphenylcyclopropenone sensitization with weekly scalp DPC. This sequence joins TRBV12-5 and TRBJ1-5; possibly TRBD1 for D (6 bases). This sequence originates from a woman between 45 and 60 years old with alopecia areata. Some clones in this sample may be carry-over from other donors' samples. The specimen was whole blood, collected in connection with sensitization to the hapten diphenylcyclopropenone (DPC). Written as DNA, the CDR3 is TGTGCTAGTGGTACAGGGCCCAATCAGCCCCAGCATTTT. Residues: CASGTGPNQPQHF.